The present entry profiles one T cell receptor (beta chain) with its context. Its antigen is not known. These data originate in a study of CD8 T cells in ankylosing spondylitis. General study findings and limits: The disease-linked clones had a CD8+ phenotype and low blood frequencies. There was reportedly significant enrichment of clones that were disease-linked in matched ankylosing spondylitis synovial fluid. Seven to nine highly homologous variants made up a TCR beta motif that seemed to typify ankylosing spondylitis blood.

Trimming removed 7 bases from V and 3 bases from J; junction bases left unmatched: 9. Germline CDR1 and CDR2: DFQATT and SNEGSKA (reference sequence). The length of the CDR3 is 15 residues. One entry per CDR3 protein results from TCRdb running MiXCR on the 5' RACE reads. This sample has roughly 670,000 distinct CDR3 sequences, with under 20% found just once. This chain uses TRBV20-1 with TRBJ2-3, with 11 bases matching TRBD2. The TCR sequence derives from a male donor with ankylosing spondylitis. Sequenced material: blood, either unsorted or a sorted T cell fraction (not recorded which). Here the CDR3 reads CSVQGLAGATDTQYF. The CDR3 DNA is TGCAGTGTTCAAGGACTAGCGGGCGCAACAGATACGCAGTATTTT.